This TCR beta chain originates from a study of blood T cells in healthy people across ages. The CDR3 covers 13 residues. V gave up 2 bases and J gave up 3 bases, with 10 bases separating them. Germline CDR1 is DFQATT and CDR2 is SNEGSKA (reference sequence). This clonotype was counted only a few times. What it binds is unknown. Regarding the study as a whole: The study found TCR beta diversity correlated strongly with naive T cell percentage.

For the second PCR, which ran for about 6 to 12 cycles, a sample-barcoded 5' primer and a J-beta primer mix were used. TCRdb reanalysed the 5' RACE reads using MiXCR and keeps one entry per CDR3 protein. The sample records approximately 1,700,000 distinct CDR3 sequences, about 39% being singletons. Sequenced input: blood. This clonotype was obtained from a human donor in good health. This chain connects TRBV20-1 to TRBJ1-2; D gene ambiguous. Here the CDR3 reads CSARHRGDYGYTF. Here the CDR3 DNA reads TGCAGTGCTAGACACCGGGGAGACTATGGCTACACCTTC.